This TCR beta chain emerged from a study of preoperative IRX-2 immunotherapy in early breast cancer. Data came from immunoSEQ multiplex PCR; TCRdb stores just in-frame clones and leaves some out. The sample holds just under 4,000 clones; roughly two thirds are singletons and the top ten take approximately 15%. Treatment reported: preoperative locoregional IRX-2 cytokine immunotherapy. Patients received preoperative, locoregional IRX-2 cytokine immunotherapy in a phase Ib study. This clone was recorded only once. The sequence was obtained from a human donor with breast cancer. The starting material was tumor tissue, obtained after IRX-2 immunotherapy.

The CDR3 coding sequence is TGCAGCGTTGAAGGGACTAGCGGGACCTCAGATACGCAGTATTTT. This sequence encodes CSVEGTSGTSDTQYF. V and J are TRBV29-1 and TRBJ2-3; 12 bases are a match to TRBD2. The J segment lost 4 bases and the V segment lost 1 base, leaving 3 bases of the junction unmatched. CDR3 length: 15 residues. CDR1 and CDR2 (germline): SQVTM, ANQGSEA.